A selection of T cell receptor beta chains follows, all from one sample in a study of radiation and T cells in renal cell carcinoma. The assay was immunoSEQ multiplex PCR, and TCRdb's table has in-frame clones only and misses some. Of 100,000 to 150,000 clones listed, roughly 80% are singletons. Sequencing used blood, obtained from a patient whose treatment included radiotherapy and nephrectomy. These receptors were obtained from a woman aged 55-75 years with renal cell carcinoma. CDR3s include the opening cysteine and the closing phenylalanine or tryptophan. Fields, in order: V gene, D gene, J gene, clone size, CDR3 protein, CDR3 DNA. A D gene is named only where the DNA matches it firmly. Not every row has a clone size; where given, it reads once, few, many or a size class.

TRBV9	TRBD2	TRBJ2-2	NA	CASSVAASGFQRANTGELFF	TGTGCCAGCAGCGTAGCGGCTAGCGGCTTCCAGCGGGCGAACACCGGGGAGCTGTTTTTT
TRBV9	TRBD1	TRBJ2-3	NA	CASTPQPGQGANTQYF	TGTGCCAGCACACCCCAGCCGGGACAGGGGGCAAATACGCAGTATTTT
TRBV5-6	TRBD1	TRBJ1-2	NA	CASSRDRARGYTF	TGTGCCAGCAGCCGAGACAGGGCGCGAGGCTACACCTTC
TRBV15	NA	TRBJ1-2	once	CATSRDRGAPYSGYTF	TGTGCCACCAGCAGAGATAGAGGGGCTCCCTACTCTGGCTACACCTTC
TRBV6-6	TRBD1	TRBJ1-1	NA	CASSWDRNTEAFF	TGTGCCAGCAGTTGGGACAGGAACACTGAAGCTTTCTTT
TRBV13	TRBD1	TRBJ2-3	NA	CASNRQGPDTQYF	TGTGCCAGTAATAGACAGGGGCCAGATACGCAGTATTTT
TRBV5-1	TRBD2	TRBJ2-3	few	CASSLILLADNTDTQYF	TGCGCCAGCAGCTTGATTCTGCTAGCGGATAACACAGATACGCAGTATTTT
TRBV9	TRBD1	TRBJ2-5	NA	CASSADRGGETQYF	TGTGCCAGCAGCGCGGACAGGGGAGGTGAGACCCAGTACTTC
TRBV5-5	NA	TRBJ1-3	NA	CASLGTGNTIYF	TGTGCCAGCTTAGGGACTGGAAACACCATATATTTT
TRBV7-9	NA	TRBJ1-6	NA	CASSLTNSPLHF	TGTGCCAGCAGCCTCACCAATTCACCCCTCCACTTT
TRBV4-3	TRBD2	TRBJ2-2	NA	CASSQEGTRFGGELFF	TGCGCCAGCAGCCAAGAGGGGACTAGATTCGGCGGGGAGCTGTTTTTT
TRBV27	NA	TRBJ1-5	NA	CASSLSDGRNQPQHF	TGTGCCAGCAGTTTATCGGACGGGAGAAATCAGCCCCAGCATTTT
TRBV11-2	NA	TRBJ1-1	NA	CASSLERAMNTEAFF	TGTGCCAGCAGCTTAGAAAGAGCCATGAACACTGAAGCTTTCTTT
TRBV6-1	NA	TRBJ2-7	once	CASSGAYEQYF	TGTGCCAGCAGTGGGGCCTACGAGCAGTACTTC
TRBV29-1	NA	TRBJ1-1	few	CSVESQVNTEAFF	TGCAGCGTTGAAAGTCAGGTGAACACTGAAGCTTTCTTT
TRBV6-5	NA	TRBJ1-4	NA	CASSSRPGTGEKLFF	TGTGCCAGCAGTTCCCGCCCCGGAACGGGAGAAAAACTGTTTTTT
TRBV29-1	NA	TRBJ2-5	NA	CSADRSQETQYF	TGCAGCGCAGACAGATCGCAAGAGACCCAGTACTTC
TRBV7-2	NA	TRBJ2-3	NA	CASSPGVDSYTDTQYF	TGTGCCAGCAGCCCAGGGGTCGATTCCTACACAGATACGCAGTATTTT
TRBV28	NA	TRBJ1-1	NA	CASSFLSEAFF	TGTGCCAGCAGTTTTCTCTCTGAAGCTTTCTTT
TRBV5-6	TRBD1	TRBJ2-2	NA	CASSLVDTGGVTGELFF	TGTGCCAGCAGCTTGGTAGATACAGGGGGCGTAACCGGGGAGCTGTTTTTT
TRBV19	TRBD2	TRBJ2-1	NA	CASSIGTRGEVEQFF	TGTGCCAGTAGTATTGGGACTAGGGGAGAAGTTGAGCAGTTCTTC
TRBV6-5	NA	TRBJ1-1	NA	CASSLMNTEAFF	TGTGCCAGCAGCCTAATGAACACTGAAGCTTTCTTT
TRBV10-3	NA	TRBJ1-1	NA	CAAAGGNTEAFF	TGTGCCGCCGCTGGGGGGAACACTGAAGCTTTCTTT
TRBV5-1	NA	TRBJ2-2	NA	CASGRQSTGELFF	TGCGCCAGCGGGCGACAGAGCACCGGGGAGCTGTTTTTT
TRBV28	NA	TRBJ1-5	few	CASSFKVKPQHF	TGTGCCAGCAGTTTTAAGGTCAAGCCCCAGCATTTT
TRBV4-1	NA	TRBJ1-5	NA	CASSQRDIDQPQHF	TGCGCCAGCAGCCAACGGGACATAGATCAGCCCCAGCATTTT
TRBV2	NA	TRBJ1-1	NA	CASRSWTENTEAFF	TGTGCCAGCAGGTCGTGGACCGAGAACACTGAAGCTTTCTTT
TRBV5-4	TRBD1	TRBJ1-3	NA	CASSQDRGTGNTIYF	TGTGCCAGCAGCCAGGACAGGGGGACAGGAAACACCATATATTTT
TRBV7-9	TRBD2	TRBJ2-7	NA	CASSSPSGRPPYEQYF	TGTGCCAGCAGCTCCCCTAGCGGGCGACCACCCTACGAGCAGTACTTC
TRBV2	NA	TRBJ2-1	NA	CASSAQTYYNEQFF	TGTGCCAGCAGTGCACAAACTTATTACAATGAGCAGTTCTTC
TRBV27	NA	TRBJ2-1	NA	CASSFRSGDLGNEQFF	TGTGCCAGCAGTTTTAGGTCAGGGGATTTGGGCAATGAGCAGTTCTTC
TRBV6-1	TRBD1	TRBJ2-5	NA	CASSRGSGTGETQYF	TGTGCCAGCAGTAGGGGGTCGGGGACAGGGGAGACCCAGTACTTC
TRBV2	NA	TRBJ2-7	NA	CATLTGTTYEQYF	TGTGCCACCCTTACAGGGACCACCTACGAGCAGTACTTC
TRBV28	NA	TRBJ2-5	NA	CATRRNEETQYF	TGTGCCACCCGGAGAAACGAAGAGACCCAGTACTTC
TRBV25-1	NA	TRBJ1-6	NA	CASSDWAGLTGPLHF	TGTGCCAGCAGTGACTGGGCCGGTCTTACGGGACCCCTCCACTTT
TRBV19	NA	TRBJ1-2	NA	CASSIDQTVLVYGYTF	TGTGCCAGTAGTATAGACCAGACGGTTCTCGTCTATGGCTACACCTTC
TRBV6-1	NA	TRBJ2-1	many	CASSEDYGGQFF	TGTGCCAGCAGTGAAGACTACGGGGGGCAGTTCTTC
TRBV29-1	NA	TRBJ1-5	once	CSVKQRNQPQHF	TGCAGCGTAAAACAGCGCAATCAGCCCCAGCATTTT
TRBV7-9	TRBD1	TRBJ1-1	many	CASSFYQGAVTEAFF	TGTGCCAGCAGCTTTTATCAGGGGGCGGTTACTGAAGCTTTCTTT
TRBV5-1	NA	TRBJ2-3	few	CASSSQGTDTQYF	TGCGCCAGCAGCTCTCAGGGGACAGATACGCAGTATTTT
TRBV6-5	TRBD1	TRBJ2-7	NA	CASSYYDRGNKYF	TGTGCCAGCAGTTACTATGACAGGGGAAACAAGTACTTC
TRBV6-1	TRBD1	TRBJ2-7	NA	CATLDRAYSYEQYF	TGTGCCACTCTGGACAGGGCCTACTCCTACGAGCAGTACTTC
TRBV19	NA	TRBJ1-1	NA	CASSIEGTEAFF	TGTGCCAGTAGTATCGAGGGCACTGAAGCTTTCTTT
TRBV10-2	NA	TRBJ2-7	once	CASSDHRFSYEQYF	TGCGCCAGCAGTGACCACCGCTTCTCCTACGAGCAGTACTTC
TRBV7-3	NA	TRBJ2-5	NA	CASSSPGQGGETQYF	TGTGCCAGCAGCTCTCCCGGGCAGGGAGGAGAGACCCAGTACTTC
TRBV7-2	NA	TRBJ1-5	NA	CASSSRPAAPQHF	TGTGCCAGCAGCTCCCGCCCCGCCGCGCCCCAGCATTTT
TRBV9	TRBD1	TRBJ1-2	once	CASSVGQGGDEGGYTF	TGTGCCAGCAGCGTAGGACAGGGTGGGGACGAGGGTGGCTACACCTTC
TRBV9	TRBD1	TRBJ2-1	NA	CASSEETGGYNEQFF	TGTGCCAGCAGCGAAGAGACAGGGGGCTACAATGAGCAGTTCTTC